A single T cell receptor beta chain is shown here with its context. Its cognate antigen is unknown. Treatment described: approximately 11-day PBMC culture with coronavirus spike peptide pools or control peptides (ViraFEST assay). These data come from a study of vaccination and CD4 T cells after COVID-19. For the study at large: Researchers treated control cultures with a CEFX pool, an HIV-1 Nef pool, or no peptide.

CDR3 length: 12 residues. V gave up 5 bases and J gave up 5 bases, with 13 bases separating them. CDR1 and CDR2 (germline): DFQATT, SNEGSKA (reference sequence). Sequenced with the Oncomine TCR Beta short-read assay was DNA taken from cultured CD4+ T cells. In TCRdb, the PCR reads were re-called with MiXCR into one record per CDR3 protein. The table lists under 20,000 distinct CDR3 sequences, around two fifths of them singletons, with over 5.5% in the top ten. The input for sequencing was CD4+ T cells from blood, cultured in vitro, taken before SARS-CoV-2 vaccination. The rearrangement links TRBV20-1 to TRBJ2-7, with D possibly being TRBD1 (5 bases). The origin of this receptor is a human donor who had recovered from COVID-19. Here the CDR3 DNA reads TGCAGTGCTCAGTTCGTGGGGCACGAGCAGTACTTC. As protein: CSAQFVGHEQYF.